Below are 3 T cell receptor beta chains sequenced from a single sample in a study of T-cell memory formation after mild COVID-19. TCRdb redid the calling of the 5' RACE reads with MiXCR, one entry per CDR3 protein. The sample includes over 350,000 distinct CDR3 sequences, about 16% seen only once; the top ten take around a fifth. The sample comprised PBMCs or a T cell subset sorted from them (not recorded which). These receptors were obtained from a man aged 18 to 30 who had mild COVID-19 (a few samples of this study predate the infection). Cell type and time point are not known.

The V and J genes are TRBV20-1 and TRBJ2-3, with a tentative D call TRBD1 (5 bases). The germline V gene encodes CDR1 DFQATT and CDR2 SNEGSKA (reference sequence). The length of the CDR3 is 15 residues. This chain's CDR3 is CSASTVPRSTDTQYF. The CDR3 DNA is TGCAGCGCCTCGACAGTCCCTCGGAGCACAGATACGCAGTATTTT.

There are a few counts of this clonotype. This chain uses TRBV12-3 or TRBV12-4 with TRBJ2-3, with 7 bases identical to TRBD2. The CDR3 sequence is 16 residues long. V was pared by 6 bases and J by 0 bases, with 9 bases of the junction left unmatched. The CDR3, as DNA: TGTGCCAGCAGCCTACGTATGGGGGGGAGCACAGATACGCAGTATTTT. Translation: CASSLRMGGSTDTQYF.

This chain joins TRBV5-1 and TRBJ1-1; D unclear. Trimming shortened V by 0 bases and J by 0 bases, and 12 bases separated the two germline ends. CDR1 is SGHRS, CDR2 YFSETQ, per germline. The CDR3 has 16 residues. CDR3 residues: CASSLAGLRMNTEAFF. The CDR3 region has the DNA TGCGCCAGCAGCTTGGCCGGGCTTAGAATGAACACTGAAGCTTTCTTT.